A single sample is the source of the 26 T cell receptor beta chains below, sequenced in a study of blood T cells in healthy people across ages. A second PCR of roughly 6 to 12 cycles used a sample-barcoded 5' primer and a J-beta primer mix. TCRdb redid the calling of the 5' RACE reads with MiXCR, one entry per CDR3 protein. The sample holds about 780,000 distinct CDR3 sequences, more than 35% seen once. The sample was blood. All receptors come from an elderly man in good health.

This clonotype has just a few counts. This chain joins TRBV29-1 and TRBJ2-5, with unresolved D. The V gene's germline CDR1 is SQVTM and CDR2 ANQGSEA. With 6 bases removed from V and 4 bases from J, the gap between germline ends came to 12 bases. This CDR3 comprises 12 residues. CDR3 amino acids: CSVREIRETQYF. The CDR3 DNA sequence: TGCAGCGTCCGTGAAATCCGAGAGACCCAGTACTTC.

In its sample, this clonotype was seen a few times. This may arise from a read error, as a much more abundant clone is one base away. The chain uses TRBV6-4 and TRBJ2-7; 8 bases map to TRBD1. The CDR3 spans 14 residues. CDR1 and CDR2 from the germline V gene are MRHNA and SNTAGT. Losses at the gene ends were 9 bases for V and 7 bases for J; bases not matched to a gene: 14. The CDR3 region is CASSGTGSYNEQYF. The CDR3, as DNA: TGTGCCAGTTCGGGGACAGGAAGTTACAATGAGCAGTACTTC.

The J gene is TRBJ2-5, the V gene TRBV20-1; perhaps TRBD2 as D (5 bases). The CDR3 totals 13 residues. Germline V gene lookup returns CDR1 DFQATT and CDR2 SNEGSKA (reference sequence). V was shortened by 6 bases and J by 2 bases, with 13 bases between the two germline ends. The CDR3 spells CSADPSIQETQYF. CDR3 coding DNA: TGCAGTGCAGATCCTAGCATTCAAGAGACCCAGTACTTC.

This rearrangement joins TRBV6-6 to TRBJ2-3, with 10 positions matching TRBD2. The CDR3 contains 14 residues. Germline V gene lookup returns CDR1 MNHNY and CDR2 SVGAGI (reference sequence). V lost 7 bases to trimming and J lost 5 bases; unmatched junction nucleotides: 6. The chain's CDR3 is CASTIAGGRDTQYF. DNA of the CDR3: TGTGCCAGCACCATAGCGGGAGGAAGAGATACGCAGTATTTT.

Concerning this clonotype: This could be a read error, since a much larger clone is one nucleotide away. The chain is built from TRBV5-1 and TRBJ1-1; TRBD1 matches 7 bases. Germline CDR1 SGHRS, CDR2 YFSETQ. The V segment lost 4 bases and the J segment 5 bases; nucleotides outside the gene matches: 5. The CDR3 extends over 13 amino acids. CDR3: CASSRPGGTEAFF. Written as DNA, the CDR3 is TGCGCCAGCAGCCGGCCAGGGGGGACTGAAGCTTTCTTT.

This clonotype was seen only a few times. This chain joins TRBV2 and TRBJ2-1; 11 bases line up with TRBD2. Trimming at V came to 3 bases and at J to 6 bases, leaving 1 base not matched to a gene. The germline gives CDR1 SNHLY, CDR2 FYNNEI. There are 14 residues in the CDR3. The CDR3 region is CASSETSGINEQFF. In DNA form, the CDR3 reads TGTGCCAGCAGTGAGACTAGCGGGATCAATGAGCAGTTCTTC.

This clonotype was counted a single time. The chain has TRBV15 and TRBJ2-5; D is unresolved. V dropped 0 bases and J dropped 2 bases, with 13 bases sitting between them. The germline V gene has CDR1 LNHNV and CDR2 YYDKDF (reference sequence). This CDR3 comprises 16 residues. The CDR3 sequence: CATSRDTGQTQETQYF. CDR3 DNA: TGTGCCACCAGCAGAGATACGGGCCAGACTCAAGAGACCCAGTACTTC.

This clonotype was detected only a few times. CDR3 loop: CASTRPGQGKEYAFF. Written as DNA, the CDR3 is TGTGCCAGCACCAGACCGGGACAGGGCAAGGAGTACGCTTTCTTT. The chain links TRBV7-2 to TRBJ1-1, with 9 nucleotides matching TRBD1. Trimming took 7 bases from V and 11 from J; bases not matched to a gene: 17. The CDR3 is 15 amino acids. Germline V lookup: CDR1 SGHTA, CDR2 FQGNSA.

This rearrangement joins TRBV10-3 to TRBJ2-4; D assignment may be TRBD1 or TRBD2 (5 bases each). Trimming removed 4 bases at V and 5 bases at J, with 9 bases between. This CDR3 comprises 13 residues. Germline V gives CDR1 ENHRY, CDR2 SYGVKD. The CDR3 loop is CAISGGPENIQYF. In DNA, the CDR3 is TGTGCCATCAGTGGGGGACCAGAAAACATTCAGTACTTC.

This clonotype occurred many times. Here the CDR3 reads CSVGLAGAPDNEQFF. Here the CDR3 DNA reads TGCAGCGTCGGACTAGCGGGAGCCCCAGACAATGAGCAGTTCTTC. V is TRBV29-1 and J is TRBJ2-1, with 13 bases lining up with TRBD2. Germline CDR1 SQVTM, CDR2 ANQGSEA. The junction had 7 bases not matched to a gene; V was cut back by 6 bases and J by 5 bases. The CDR3 is 15 amino acids.

This clonotype was seen a few times. The rearrangement joins TRBV27 to TRBJ2-3, with TRBD2 as a possible D gene (6 bases). Germline V gene data show CDR1 as MNHEY and CDR2 as SMNVEV (reference sequence). The CDR3 is 15 amino acids. Trimming left V 5 bases short and J 6 bases short, with 18 bases between. This CDR3 reads CASSPIGTVLDTQYF. The CDR3 DNA sequence: TGTGCCAGCAGTCCGATAGGGACTGTCTTGGATACGCAGTATTTT.

This clonotype was seen a single time. The genes are TRBV11-3 and TRBJ2-1; tentative D call: TRBD1 (6 bases). Trimming took 5 bases from V and 7 from J, leaving 18 bases between them. Germline CDR1 SGHNT, CDR2 YENEEA. CDR3 size: 15 residues. The DNA for the CDR3 is TGTGCCAGCAGCCAGGGGTCTGCGGGTGTAAATGAGCAGTTCTTC. It specifies CASSQGSAGVNEQFF.

This chain links TRBV7-8 with TRBJ2-2; D is undetermined. Germline CDR1 is SGHVS and CDR2 is FQNEAQ. The ends were cut back, 5 bases at V and 7 bases at J, with 5 bases in the middle. The CDR3 sequence is 11 residues long. The CDR3 sequence: CASSTIGELFF. The CDR3 DNA follows: TGTGCCAGCAGCACGATCGGGGAGCTGTTTTTT.

V and J are TRBV20-1 and TRBJ2-4; D not certain. CDR1 is DFQATT, CDR2 SNEGSKA, per germline (reference sequence). The CDR3 extends over 13 amino acids. Between the trimmed V and J ends, which lost 4 bases and 0 bases, there was a span of 7 bases. DNA of the CDR3: TGCAGTGCTAATGTTTTAGCCAAAAACATTCAGTACTTC. Amino acid sequence: CSANVLAKNIQYF.

This chain links TRBV28 with TRBJ2-7, with TRBD1 matching 7 bases. Germline CDR1 reads MDHEN; CDR2 reads SYDVKM. The J segment lost 6 bases and the V segment lost 5 bases, leaving 13 bases of the junction unmatched. The CDR3 runs to 15 residues. The DNA of the CDR3 is TGTGCCAGCAGTCCCTTCACAGGGGAGTTAGGCGAGCAGTACTTC. Amino acid sequence: CASSPFTGELGEQYF.

This clonotype was seen more than once but under ten times. J is TRBJ2-7 and V is TRBV4-2; D is possibly TRBD2 (7 bases). The V gene's germline CDR1 is LGHNA and CDR2 YNFKEQ. The V end was cut by 0 bases, the J end by 1 base, with 16 bases between. The CDR3 is made up of 17 amino acids. CDR3 protein: CASSQDLSGTPSYEQYF. The CDR3 nucleotides are TGTGCCAGCAGCCAAGATCTAAGCGGGACACCATCCTACGAGCAGTACTTC.

This clonotype was counted between two and nine times. The chain carries TRBV7-2 and TRBJ2-5, with TRBD2 matching 8 bases. Germline lookup yields CDR1 SGHTA and CDR2 FQGNSA. This CDR3 spans 15 amino acids. The junction had 8 bases not matched to a gene; V was cut back by 5 bases and J by 3 bases. The DNA of the CDR3 is TGTGCCAGCAGCACCCGGACTAGCCCCGAAGAGACCCAGTACTTC. Encoded protein: CASSTRTSPEETQYF. Full variable domain (remainder filled in from reference TRBV7-2 and TRBJ2-5): GAGVSQSPSNKVTEKGKDVELRCDPISGHTALYWYRQSLGQGLEFLIYFQGNSAPDKSGLPSDRFSAERTGGSVSTLTIQRTQQEDSAVYLCASSTRTSPEETQYFGPGTRLLVL.

This chain joins TRBV4-3 and TRBJ2-5; weak D call: TRBD2 (6 bases). V lost 0 bases, J lost 5 bases, and 22 bases lay in between. Looked up from germline, CDR1 is LGHNA and CDR2 is YSLEER. CDR3 length equals 18 residues. CDR3 in amino acids: CASSQDPRGLSPSETQYF. In DNA form, the CDR3 reads TGCGCCAGCAGCCAAGATCCTAGGGGACTTTCGCCCTCGGAGACCCAGTACTTC.

The chain is built from TRBV6-2 or TRBV6-3 and TRBJ2-1; tentative D call: TRBD2 (6 bases). Germline V gene data show CDR1 as MNHEY and CDR2 as SVGEGT. The V gene lost 5 bases and the J gene lost 2 bases, with 16 bases spanning the gap. CDR3 length equals 16 residues. CDR3 sequence: CASSPWGGNTYNEQFF. The CDR3 DNA reads TGTGCCAGCAGTCCCTGGGGCGGGAATACCTACAATGAGCAGTTCTTC.

Written as DNA, the CDR3 is TGTGCCAGCAGTGAAACTCCGGGACAGGGTTACACCTACGAGCAGTACTTC. Its translation is CASSETPGQGYTYEQYF. This rearrangement joins TRBV28 to TRBJ2-7; TRBD1 matches 9 bases. The germline V gene has CDR1 MDHEN and CDR2 SYDVKM. V lost 5 bases to trimming and J lost 2 bases; unmatched junction nucleotides: 13. This CDR3 region has 17 residues. Using reference TRBV28 and TRBJ2-7 for the parts outside the CDR3, the full variable domain is DVKVTQSSRYLVKRTGEKVFLECVQDMDHENMFWYRQDPGLGLRLIYFSYDVKMKEKGDIPEGYSVSREKKERFSLILESASTNQTSMYLCASSETPGQGYTYEQYFGPGTRLTVT.

J is TRBJ1-2 and V is TRBV27; no clear D. CDR1 is MNHEY, CDR2 SMNVEV, per germline (reference sequence). CDR3 size: 13 residues. V lost 1 base, J lost 4 bases, and 7 bases lay in between. The DNA for the CDR3 is TGTGCCAGCAGTTTATTGGGCAGCTATGGCTACACCTTC. Its protein product is CASSLLGSYGYTF.

The V gene is TRBV20-1, the J gene TRBJ2-3; 9 bases are a match to TRBD2. Looked up from germline, CDR1 is DFQATT and CDR2 is SNEGSKA (reference sequence). The CDR3 covers 13 residues. DNA of the CDR3: TGCACCAGCGGGAGGATGAGCACAGATACGCAGTATTTT. Translating gives CTSGRMSTDTQYF.

This clonotype was seen many times. The chain employs TRBV20-1 and TRBJ1-4; 7 nucleotides agree with TRBD1. Germline loops: CDR1 DFQATT, CDR2 SNEGSKA (reference sequence). There are 13 residues in the CDR3. The V gene end was trimmed by 6 bases and the J gene end by 8 bases; junction bases not matched to a gene: 9. CDR3 loop: CSAWTGGGEKLFF. As DNA, the CDR3 is TGCAGTGCCTGGACAGGTGGAGGGGAAAAACTGTTTTTT.

This clonotype was counted only a few times. The V call is TRBV12-3 or TRBV12-4, the J call TRBJ2-1, with 9 positions matching TRBD1. This CDR3 is built from 14 residues. Trimming cost V 6 bases and J 5 bases; bases outside gene matches: 5. The CDR3 bases are TGTGCCAGCAGCCCGGGACAGGGAGACAATGAGCAGTTCTTC. This encodes CASSPGQGDNEQFF.

CDR3 protein: CASRRERGTQETQYF. In nucleotides, the CDR3 is TGCGCCAGCCGGAGGGAGCGGGGGACACAAGAGACCCAGTACTTC. The chain joins TRBV5-1 to TRBJ2-5, with TRBD2 identical over 8 bases. There are 15 residues in the CDR3. V was clipped by 7 bases and J by 2 bases; unmatched bases: 10. Looked up from germline, CDR1 is SGHRS and CDR2 is YFSETQ.

The V and J genes are TRBV6-2 or TRBV6-3 and TRBJ2-5, with 9 bases that match TRBD2. This CDR3 contains 16 residues. Germline CDR1 MNHEY, CDR2 SVGEGT. Trimming at V came to 4 bases and at J to 2 bases, leaving 8 bases not matched to a gene. The CDR3 spells CASSSFLAGEQETQYF. In DNA, the CDR3 is TGTGCCAGCAGTTCGTTCTTAGCGGGAGAGCAAGAGACCCAGTACTTC.